These T cell receptor beta chains were read from a single sample in a study of blood T cell repertoires in COVID-19. Produced via immunoSEQ multiplex PCR; TCRdb's table is partial and in-frame only. The sample has under 200,000 clones, roughly 90% seen once. The sequenced sample consisted of PBMCs or T cells enriched from blood (not recorded which). These receptors all come from a woman younger than 30 who had recovered from COVID-19. Both conserved end residues are part of each CDR3. The D gene is left open where the match is weak. For some rows the clone size is stated as once, few or many, or as a class when expanded; others skip it.

J,V,size,D,CDR3,DNA
TRBJ2-1,TRBV2,.,.,CASSERGGIDNEQFF,TGTGCCAGCAGTGAGAGGGGGGGGATTGACAATGAGCAGTTCTTC
TRBJ2-7,TRBV10-3,few,TRBD2,CAIGLAGPSYEQYF,TGTGCCATCGGACTAGCGGGCCCCTCCTACGAGCAGTACTTC
TRBJ2-7,TRBV7-8,.,.,CASSLDRDLAYEQYF,TGTGCCAGCAGCTTGGACCGGGACTTGGCCTACGAGCAGTACTTC
TRBJ1-4,TRBV25-1,.,.,CASSLSGGEKLFF,TGTGCCAGCAGCCTTTCGGGTGGCGAAAAACTGTTTTTT
TRBJ2-2,TRBV7-6,.,TRBD1,CASSLRQGNTGELFF,TGTGCCAGCAGCTTACGACAGGGGAACACCGGGGAGCTGTTTTTT
TRBJ2-1,TRBV25-1,.,TRBD1,CASSALWGRQGVMNEQFF,TGTGCCAGCAGCGCTCTCTGGGGTCGACAGGGGGTAATGAATGAGCAGTTCTTC
TRBJ2-7,TRBV27,.,TRBD2,CATTGGGRGLYEQYF,TGTGCCACCACCGGGGGAGGGAGAGGTCTCTACGAGCAGTACTTC
TRBJ2-1,TRBV18,.,TRBD1,CASSLTGGLFGEQFF,TGTGCCAGCTCACTTACAGGGGGCCTCTTCGGTGAGCAGTTCTTC
TRBJ1-4,TRBV24-1,.,.,CATSDRTGTGKLFF,TGTGCCACCAGTGATCGGACGGGAACGGGGAAACTGTTTTTT
TRBJ1-2,TRBV7-9,.,TRBD1,CASSRTGGINGYTF,TGTGCCAGCAGCCGGACAGGGGGTATCAATGGCTACACCTTC
TRBJ1-2,TRBV29-1,.,.,CSVVVGGAAGYTF,TGCAGCGTTGTGGTGGGGGGGGCGGCGGGCTACACCTTC
TRBJ1-4,TRBV5-5,.,.,CASSRNPQGEEKLFF,TGTGCCAGCAGCCGAAACCCACAGGGTGAGGAAAAACTGTTTTTT
TRBJ1-1,TRBV7-9,.,TRBD1,CASRDPSRGLGEAFF,TGTGCCAGCAGAGATCCCTCGAGGGGGCTTGGGGAAGCTTTCTTT
TRBJ1-2,TRBV4-1,.,TRBD1,CASSQGTGGAGGYTF,TGCGCCAGCAGCCAAGGGACAGGGGGCGCGGGTGGCTACACCTTC
TRBJ2-7,TRBV6-2/TRBV6-3,.,TRBD2,CASSYTSAGGPGGQYF,TGTGCCAGCAGTTACACTTCAGCGGGAGGGCCAGGAGGGCAGTACTTC
TRBJ1-5,TRBV7-8,.,TRBD1,CASSSRNRGGDQPQHF,TGTGCCAGCAGCTCGCGGAACAGGGGAGGTGATCAGCCCCAGCATTTT
TRBJ2-3,TRBV2,.,TRBD2,CASRGPGLAGGYYTDTQYF,TGTGCCAGCAGGGGGCCGGGACTAGCGGGAGGCTACTACACAGATACGCAGTATTTT
TRBJ2-7,TRBV10-2,.,.,CASSESRVSWDWDEQYF,TGCGCCAGCAGTGAAAGTCGTGTCTCGTGGGACTGGGACGAGCAGTACTTC
TRBJ2-7,TRBV6-5,few,TRBD1,CASRGTGGREQYF,TGTGCCAGCAGAGGGACAGGGGGGCGCGAGCAGTACTTC
TRBJ2-1,TRBV5-1,.,TRBD2,CASSPRTSGGNEQFF,TGCGCCAGCAGCCCTCGGACTAGCGGGGGCAATGAGCAGTTCTTC
TRBJ2-7,TRBV12-3/TRBV12-4,.,TRBD1,CASNTGAYEQYF,TGTGCCAGCAATACAGGGGCCTACGAGCAGTACTTC
TRBJ1-1,TRBV6-5,.,.,CASSYSVGGTEAFF,TGTGCCAGCAGTTACTCCGTCGGGGGCACTGAAGCTTTCTTT
TRBJ2-4,TRBV7-2,.,TRBD2,CASSRTSGTRYF,TGTGCCAGCAGCCGGACTAGCGGGACCCGGTACTTC
TRBJ1-2,TRBV7-2,.,.,CASSLTPARGDYGYTF,TGTGCCAGCAGCTTAACACCGGCCAGGGGAGACTATGGCTACACCTTC
TRBJ1-6,TRBV5-8,few,TRBD1,CASSAYRGNSPLHF,TGTGCCAGCAGCGCCTACAGGGGGAATTCACCCCTCCACTTT
TRBJ1-2,TRBV5-1,.,.,CASSSGLPRYGYTF,TGCGCCAGCAGCTCCGGACTCCCTCGCTATGGCTACACCTTC
TRBJ2-3,TRBV9,.,.,CASSTGGGSTDTQYF,TGTGCCAGCAGCACTGGGGGCGGGAGCACAGATACGCAGTATTTT
TRBJ1-1,TRBV6-5,.,.,CASRPRGEAFF,TGTGCCAGCCGACCCCGGGGGGAAGCTTTCTTT
TRBJ1-6,TRBV4-1,few,.,CASSQDSQGQNSPLHF,TGCGCCAGCAGCCAAGATAGTCAGGGGCAGAATTCACCCCTCCACTTT
TRBJ2-3,TRBV6-5,few,TRBD2,CASSPGLADTDTQYF,TGTGCCAGCAGTCCGGGACTAGCGGACACAGATACGCAGTATTTT
TRBJ2-7,TRBV10-3,.,TRBD2,CAISEPSGRNEQYF,TGTGCCATCAGTGAGCCTAGCGGGAGGAACGAGCAGTACTTC
TRBJ2-2,TRBV29-1,.,.,CSAAEGPSTGELFF,TGCAGCGCGGCGGAGGGCCCTTCAACCGGGGAGCTGTTTTTT
TRBJ2-7,TRBV6-5,.,TRBD1,CASSRDRGLGEQYF,TGTGCCAGCAGTCGGGACAGGGGGCTCGGCGAGCAGTACTTC
TRBJ1-3,TRBV3-1/TRBV3-2,.,.,CASSPVIRNTIYF,TGTGCCAGCAGCCCCGTTATAAGAAACACCATATATTTT
TRBJ1-6,TRBV11-2,.,.,CASSLDPDILHF,TGTGCCAGCAGCTTAGATCCAGATATCCTCCACTTT
TRBJ2-7,TRBV4-1,once,TRBD2,CASSQDGSGRNSVTYEQYF,TGCGCCAGCAGCCAAGACGGTAGCGGGAGGAATTCCGTCACCTACGAGCAGTACTTC
TRBJ2-1,TRBV1,.,.,CTSSRLRKTSGRNEQFF,TGCACCAGCAGCCGACTACGAAAGACTAGCGGGCGAAATGAGCAGTTCTTC
TRBJ2-2,TRBV28,.,.,CASSPGPFEAGELFF,TGTGCCAGCAGCCCCGGCCCATTCGAGGCCGGGGAGCTGTTTTTT
TRBJ2-3,TRBV2,.,TRBD2,CASSVGGSADTQYF,TGTGCCAGCAGTGTGGGCGGGAGCGCAGATACGCAGTATTTT
TRBJ2-1,TRBV19,.,.,CASRTRGGARDNEQFF,TGTGCCAGTAGGACCCGTGGGGGGGCCAGGGACAATGAGCAGTTCTTC
TRBJ1-2,TRBV19,.,TRBD1,CASIGTGGILGYTF,TGTGCCAGTATTGGGACAGGGGGTATCCTTGGCTACACCTTC